This T cell receptor (beta chain) is drawn from a study of shared clonotypes between healthy human individuals. Overall study results and limits: The sharing of approximately 4.6% of naive CD4 clonotypes was seen across a handful of donors. Incompleteness in sorted-subset sequencing, despite large depth, was shown by rarefaction.

Clones were sequenced by immunoSEQ multiplex PCR, and TCRdb holds only the in-frame ones, with some missing. Seen here are 850,000 to 1,100,000 clones, 60% to 80% observed once, and the top ten hold roughly 0.82%. As concerns this clone: Its antigen is unidentified.

The receptor comes from a man between 18 and 29 years old in good health. Some clones in this sample may be carry-over from other donors' samples. Material: memory CD4+ T cells from PBMCs. The subset here: CD45RA-negative fraction.

The CDR3 DNA is TGTGCCAGCCTTCACAGGGAAAAGGGAAACACCATATATTTT. Its translation: CASLHREKGNTIYF. This chain uses TRBV19 with TRBJ1-3; a possible D gene is TRBD1 (6 bases). This CDR3 is 14 amino acids long. Germline CDR1 LNHDA, CDR2 SQIVND (reference sequence). Trimming pared 9 bases from V and 4 bases from J, leaving 16 bases between.